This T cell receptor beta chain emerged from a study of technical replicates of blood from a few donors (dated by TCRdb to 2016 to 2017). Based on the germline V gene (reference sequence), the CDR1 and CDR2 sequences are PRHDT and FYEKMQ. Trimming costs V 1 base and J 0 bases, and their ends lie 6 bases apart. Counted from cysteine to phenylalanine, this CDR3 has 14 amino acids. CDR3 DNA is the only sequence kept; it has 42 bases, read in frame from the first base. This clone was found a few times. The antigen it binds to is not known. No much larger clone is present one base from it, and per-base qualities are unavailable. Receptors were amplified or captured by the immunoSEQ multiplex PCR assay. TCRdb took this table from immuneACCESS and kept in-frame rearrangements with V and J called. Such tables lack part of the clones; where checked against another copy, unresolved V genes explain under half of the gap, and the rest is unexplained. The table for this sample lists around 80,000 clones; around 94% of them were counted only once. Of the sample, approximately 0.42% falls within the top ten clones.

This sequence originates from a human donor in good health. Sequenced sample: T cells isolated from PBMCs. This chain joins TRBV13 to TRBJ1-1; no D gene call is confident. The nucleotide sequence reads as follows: TGTGCCAGCAGCTTAGACGGTCTGAACACTGAAGCTTTCTTT. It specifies CASSLDGLNTEAFF.